Following are 19 T cell receptor beta chains from one sample sequenced in a study of T cells in Graves' hyperthyroidism and ophthalmopathy. Amplified regions were TCR beta CDR3 sequences from RNA transcripts. The HTBI primer set was used in a first-round RT-PCR of the TCR CDR3. TCRdb passed the multiplex PCR reads through MiXCR, listing each CDR3 protein once. The sample has about 720,000 distinct CDR3 sequences; approximately 18% are singletons. The sample was blood. The receptors shown here come from a woman in her fifties or sixties with Graves' hyperthyroidism that later progressed to Graves' ophthalmopathy.

There are many counts of this clonotype. The J gene is TRBJ2-7, the V gene TRBV18, with D tentatively TRBD1 (5 bases). The V and J ends lost 4 bases and 6 bases respectively, with 13 bases between them. The V gene's germline CDR1 is KGHSH and CDR2 LQKENI. The CDR3 has 13 amino acids. CDR3 nucleotides: TGTGCCAGCTCACTTGGACAACGAATCGAGCAGTACTTC. Protein: CASSLGQRIEQYF. Combining the CDR3 with reference TRBV18 and TRBJ2-7 gives the whole variable domain NAGVMQNPRHLVRRRGQEARLRCSPMKGHSHVYWYRQLPEEGLKFMVYLQKENIIDESGMPKERFSAEFPKEGPSILRIQQVVRGDSAAYFCASSLGQRIEQYFGPGTRLTVT.

The chain combines TRBV25-1 with TRBJ2-7; 8 nucleotides align to TRBD1. V trimming: 2 bases; J trimming: 5 bases; junction bases outside the gene matches: 5. CDR3 length: 14 amino acids. Germline lookup yields CDR1 MGHDK and CDR2 SYGVNS. The CDR3 loop reads CASSEPGGINEQYF. DNA of the CDR3: TGTGCCAGCAGTGAACCAGGGGGCATCAACGAGCAGTACTTC.

The chain links TRBV5-1 to TRBJ1-4; no definite D call. This CDR3 region has 16 residues. Germline lookup yields CDR1 SGHRS and CDR2 YFSETQ. The V end lost 4 bases, the J end lost 1 base, and 14 bases lay between the germline ends. The DNA of the CDR3 is TGCGCCAGCAGCATCGGGCCTGGCGGAACTAATGAAAAACTGTTTTTT. Protein product: CASSIGPGGTNEKLFF.

The V gene is TRBV20-1, the J gene TRBJ2-3; 15 bases map to TRBD2. This CDR3 has 16 amino acids. The junction had 3 bases not matched to a gene; V was cut back by 5 bases and J by 0 bases. CDR1 DFQATT and CDR2 SNEGSKA come from the germline V gene (reference sequence). The CDR3 nucleotides read TGCAGTGCTCTGGGACTAGCGGGGGGTAGCACAGATACGCAGTATTTT. This gives the protein CSALGLAGGSTDTQYF.

This clonotype has more than one count but fewer than ten. This rearrangement joins TRBV4-1 to TRBJ2-2, with D perhaps TRBD1 or TRBD2 (5 bases each). Germline V lookup: CDR1 MGHRA, CDR2 YSYEKL. V was cut by 0 bases and J by 4 bases, with 12 bases left in between. This CDR3 has 16 residues. CDR3 region: CASSQDRGAGTGELFF. As DNA, the CDR3 is TGCGCCAGCAGCCAAGATCGAGGGGCGGGCACCGGGGAGCTGTTTTTT.

This clonotype appeared many times. The chain employs TRBV7-8 and TRBJ1-6, with 7 bases matching TRBD1. The CDR3 runs 16 residues. Germline trimming cut 5 bases from V and 5 bases from J; bases unmatched to any gene: 9. Per germline, CDR1 SGHVS and CDR2 FQNEAQ. Written as DNA, the CDR3 is TGTGCCAGCAGCCCTGGCGACAGGGTTCATAATTCACCCCTCCACTTT. Translating it yields CASSPGDRVHNSPLHF.

This clonotype was recorded many times. V and J are TRBV4-2 and TRBJ1-2; D call uncertain. This CDR3 is 14 amino acids long. V was shortened by 1 base and J by 5 bases, with 11 bases between the two germline ends. Germline CDR1 and CDR2: LGHNA and YNFKEQ. CDR3 DNA sequence: TGTGCCAGCAGCCAAGGACCGCTCCCTTATGGCTACACCTTC. Its protein is CASSQGPLPYGYTF.

V usage is TRBV27 and J usage is TRBJ2-3, with D perhaps matching TRBD1 or TRBD2 (5 bases each). Germline CDR1 MNHEY, CDR2 SMNVEV (reference sequence). Trimming removed 4 bases from V and 7 bases from J, with 9 bases in between. CDR3 length: 12 residues. Written as DNA, the CDR3 is TGTGCCAGCAGTTGGGACGGATATACGCAGTATTTT. Residues: CASSWDGYTQYF.

As concerns this clonotype: One end of the junction does not line up with germline, which may come from a read error. This sequence joins TRBV9 and TRBJ1-5; no clear D. There are 15 residues in the CDR3. Germline V CDR1 and CDR2: SGDLS, YYNGEE. CDR3 protein: CTSSVSPADNQPQHF. Written as DNA, the CDR3 is TGTACCAGCAGCGTAAGCCCCGCGGACAATCAGCCCCAGCATTTT.

This clonotype occurred a few times. The rearrangement joins TRBV12-3 or TRBV12-4 to TRBJ2-7; TRBD1 matches at 9 bases. The J segment lost 5 bases and the V segment lost 5 bases, leaving 4 bases of the junction unmatched. This CDR3 has 13 residues. The CDR3 is CASSRDRDDEQYF. The DNA of the CDR3 is TGTGCCAGCAGTAGGGACAGGGACGACGAGCAGTACTTC.

This clonotype was picked up a small number of times. This chain connects TRBV20-1 to TRBJ1-5, with D uncertain. There are 15 residues in the CDR3. Germline CDR1 reads DFQATT; CDR2 reads SNEGSKA (reference sequence). V shed 0 bases and J shed 0 bases, with 9 bases lying between them. As DNA, the CDR3 is TGCAGTGCTAGAGATGCAGGCCTTAGCAATCAGCCCCAGCATTTT. Translated: CSARDAGLSNQPQHF.

This clonotype occurred many times. The CDR3 protein is CASSIVGGGNEKLFF. CDR3 coding DNA: TGTGCCAGCAGCATCGTTGGGGGGGGTAATGAAAAACTGTTTTTT. V gene TRBV6-5 combines with J gene TRBJ1-4; D is possibly TRBD1 (5 bases). CDR3 size: 15 residues. The V gene's germline CDR1 is MNHEY and CDR2 SVGAGI. V lost 6 bases to trimming and J lost 4 bases, with 15 bases between them.

This clonotype showed up many times. The rearrangement uses TRBV20-1 and TRBJ1-1; no definite D call. The CDR3 has 14 amino acids. Germline V gene lookup returns CDR1 DFQATT and CDR2 SNEGSKA (reference sequence). V dropped 0 bases and J dropped 7 bases, with 15 bases sitting between them. CDR3 DNA sequence: TGCAGTGCTAGAGAAGGCCTGAGGTCCTTTGAAGCTTTCTTT. Residues: CSAREGLRSFEAFF.

The sample holds many counts of this clonotype. The chain employs TRBV12-5 and TRBJ2-7, with a weak D call TRBD1 (5 bases). Germline loops: CDR1 LGHNT, CDR2 FRNRAP. The CDR3 runs to 12 residues. The V end lost 5 bases, the J end lost 7 bases, and 12 bases lay between the germline ends. The CDR3 coding sequence is TGTGCTAGTGGTCCAGGGTTTTGGGAGCAGTACTTC. Residues: CASGPGFWEQYF.

This clonotype was counted between two and nine times. The chain joins TRBV10-2 to TRBJ2-7; D call uncertain. Trimming left V 2 bases short and J 1 base short, with 9 bases between. CDR3 size: 14 residues. CDR1 and CDR2 from the germline V gene are WSHSY and SAAADI. The DNA of the CDR3 is TGCGCCAGCAGTGAGATGCGGAATTCCTACGAGCAGTACTTC. Residues: CASSEMRNSYEQYF.

Ten or more counts support this clonotype. The rearrangement links TRBV7-6 to TRBJ2-3, with D perhaps matching TRBD2 (5 bases). The germline V gene has CDR1 SGHVS and CDR2 FNYEAQ. V lost 3 bases and J 6 bases, leaving 13 bases between the germline ends. This CDR3 has 14 residues. In DNA form, the CDR3 reads TGTGCCAGCAGCTTGGTGAGGGTCGGTGATACGCAGTATTTT. Protein product: CASSLVRVGDTQYF.

The sample holds many counts of this clonotype. V gene TRBV20-1 combines with J gene TRBJ2-3, with D perhaps being TRBD1 or TRBD2 (5 bases each). Germline V gives CDR1 DFQATT, CDR2 SNEGSKA (reference sequence). Trimming left V 5 bases short and J 3 bases short, with 15 bases between. The CDR3 runs 14 residues. In DNA form, the CDR3 reads TGCAGTGCTCGCATTGGGGGTTCGACAGATACGCAGTATTTT. Residues: CSARIGGSTDTQYF.

There are a few counts of this clonotype. This chain links TRBV5-1 with TRBJ1-4; tentative D call: TRBD1 (5 bases). Looked up from germline, CDR1 is SGHRS and CDR2 is YFSETQ. The CDR3 covers 16 residues. The V end lost 2 bases, the J end lost 7 bases, and 18 bases lay between the germline ends. The CDR3 loop is CASSFPTGERGEKLFF. In DNA form, the CDR3 reads TGCGCCAGCAGCTTTCCAACAGGAGAGAGAGGTGAAAAACTGTTTTTT. The complete variable domain, with remaining parts taken from reference TRBV5-1 and TRBJ1-4, reads KAGVTQTPRYLIKTRGQQVTLSCSPISGHRSVSWYQQTPGQGLQFLFEYFSETQRNKGNFPGRFSGRQFSNSRSEMNVSTLELGDSALYLCASSFPTGERGEKLFFGSGTQLSVL.

Concerning this clonotype itself: With a much larger clone just one base away, this may be a read error. Since the CDR3 does not end with the conserved phenylalanine or tryptophan, this likely comes from a read error. This chain joins TRBV7-8 and TRBJ1-2; possibly TRBD1 for D (6 bases). The length of the CDR3 is 14 residues. The V gene's germline CDR1 is SGHVS and CDR2 FQNEAQ. V gave up 3 bases and J gave up 4 bases, with 12 bases separating them. The CDR3 spells CASSLGASGYGYTL. The CDR3 coding sequence is TGTGCCAGCAGCTTGGGGGCCTCTGGCTATGGCTACACCCTC.